These 17 T cell receptor beta chains originate from one sample sequenced in a study of a mutant IDH1 vaccine in newly diagnosed glioma. The time point here: week 23, last vaccination. A single vaccine dose contained 300 ug of mutant IDH1 20-mer peptide, and topical imiquimod was used with it. No cognate antigen is known for these TCRs. Repertoires were generated with immunoSEQ multiplex PCR, while TCRdb's copy carries only in-frame clones and drops some. In the table there are tens of thousands of clones, 85% of which are singletons. The sample consisted of PBMCs, taken from a glioma patient whose treatment included an IDH1 peptide vaccine. Receptors originate from a man aged 30-40 years with glioma.

The J gene is TRBJ1-2, the V gene TRBV9, with D perhaps TRBD1 (6 bases). Germline V lookup: CDR1 SGDLS, CDR2 YYNGEE. The V end was cut by 3 bases, the J end by 4 bases, with 22 bases between. The CDR3 is 17 amino acids. This CDR3 is CASSASRDQGRIYGYTF. The CDR3 DNA follows: TGTGCCAGCAGCGCCTCCCGTGACCAGGGGCGTATCTATGGCTACACCTTC.

V is TRBV6-1 and J is TRBJ1-5; the D gene is possibly TRBD1 (5 bases). The CDR3 covers 14 residues. V lost 6 bases and J 1 base, leaving 10 bases between the germline ends. Germline lookup yields CDR1 MNHNS and CDR2 SASEGT. In DNA form, the CDR3 reads TGTGCCAGCAGCCTACAGGACAGCAATCAGCCCCAGCATTTT. Its translation is CASSLQDSNQPQHF.

The sample holds one count of this clone. The V and J genes are TRBV6-1 and TRBJ1-4, with D hard to call. V was cut by 0 bases and J by 0 bases, with 5 bases left in between. CDR1 and CDR2 from the germline V gene are MNHNS and SASEGT. This CDR3 has 15 residues. CDR3 amino acids: CASSEAVATNEKLFF. The CDR3 DNA sequence: TGTGCCAGCAGTGAAGCAGTTGCAACTAATGAAAAACTGTTTTTT.

This rearrangement joins TRBV19 to TRBJ1-1; D unresolved. Trimming removed 8 bases from V and 1 base from J, with 8 bases in between. Germline-derived CDR1 and CDR2 are LNHDA and SQIVND (reference sequence). CDR3 size: 12 residues. The CDR3 DNA sequence: TGTGCCAGTTCACGGGCGAACACTGAAGCTTTCTTT. Its translation is CASSRANTEAFF. Supplemented by reference TRBV19 and TRBJ1-1, the full variable domain reads DGGITQSPKYLFRKEGQNVTLSCEQNLNHDAMYWYRQDPGQGLRLIYYSQIVNDFQKGDIAEGYSVSREKKESFPLTVTSAQKNPTAFYLCASSRANTEAFFGQGTRLTVV.

The rearrangement uses TRBV11-2 and TRBJ2-7; D unclear. There are 11 residues in the CDR3. Germline-derived CDR1 and CDR2 are SGHAT and FQNNGV. With 7 bases removed from V and 5 bases from J, the gap between germline ends came to 9 bases. The CDR3 DNA is TGTGCCAGCAACCAGAGGAACGAGCAGTACTTC. As protein: CASNQRNEQYF.

This sequence joins TRBV6-5 and TRBJ2-5; a possible D gene is TRBD2 (5 bases). The J call is uncertain, as TRBJ2-7 better fits the DNA end. This CDR3 region has 15 residues. Germline assignment: CDR1 MNHEY and CDR2 SVGAGI. CDR3 coding DNA: TGTGCCAGCAGTGCTCCCGGCGACGGGATCTACGAGCAGTACTTC. Translated: CASSAPGDGIYEQYF.

The gene calls are TRBV6-1 and TRBJ2-1, with D perhaps TRBD2 (5 bases). Germline loops: CDR1 MNHNS, CDR2 SASEGT. This CDR3 comprises 16 residues. V lost 4 bases to trimming and J lost 2 bases, with 15 bases between them. Here the CDR3 reads CASSGRSGLTYNEQFF. In nucleotides, the CDR3 is TGTGCCAGCAGTGGGCGGTCGGGATTAACCTACAATGAGCAGTTCTTC.

This chain connects TRBV5-1 to TRBJ1-2; no definite D call. The CDR3 totals 16 residues. Germline V gives CDR1 SGHRS, CDR2 YFSETQ. V was trimmed by 0 bases and J by 2 bases, leaving 14 bases between them. The CDR3 spells CASSLGAQLTNYGYTF. The DNA for the CDR3 is TGCGCCAGCAGCTTGGGAGCGCAGCTTACAAACTATGGCTACACCTTC.

This clone has only one observation. The chain couples TRBV6-1 to TRBJ1-2, with D perhaps TRBD1 (5 bases). Trimming left V 2 bases short and J 4 bases short, with 8 bases between. CDR3 length: 13 residues. The V gene's germline CDR1 is MNHNS and CDR2 SASEGT. Written as DNA, the CDR3 is TGTGCCAGCAGTGAACGGGACTTCTATGGCTACACCTTC. Translation gives CASSERDFYGYTF.

The chain combines TRBV19 with TRBJ1-1; D remains unclear. CDR3 length: 14 residues. From germline, CDR1 is LNHDA and CDR2 SQIVND (reference sequence). Trimming removed 3 bases at V and 0 bases at J, with 8 bases between. This CDR3 is CASSIGQLNTEAFF. For the CDR3, the DNA is TGTGCCAGTAGTATTGGGCAGTTGAACACTGAAGCTTTCTTT.

V usage is TRBV29-1 and J usage is TRBJ2-6; 9 bases agree with TRBD1. With 6 bases clipped from V and 0 bases from J, the junction kept 3 bases outside the gene matches. The CDR3 consists of 15 residues. Germline V lookup: CDR1 SQVTM, CDR2 ANQGSEA. The CDR3 coding sequence is TGCAGCGTGCGACAGGGGGGCTCTGGGGCCAACGTCCTGACTTTC. This gives the protein CSVRQGGSGANVLTF.

The chain is built from TRBV5-4 and TRBJ1-2; D ambiguous. The CDR3 totals 15 residues. In germline, CDR1 is SGHNT, CDR2 YYREEE (reference sequence). V shed 5 bases and J shed 0 bases, with 14 bases lying between them. The chain's CDR3 is CASRAGLNTNYGYTF. The CDR3 nucleotides read TGTGCCAGCAGGGCCGGGCTCAACACTAACTATGGCTACACCTTC. The whole variable domain, remainder taken from reference TRBV5-4 and TRBJ1-2, is ETGVTQSPTHLIKTRGQQVTLRCSSQSGHNTVSWYQQALGQGPQFIFQYYREEENGRGNFPPRFSGLQFPNYSSELNVNALELDDSALYLCASRAGLNTNYGYTFGSGTRLTVV.

The DNA for the CDR3 is TGTGCCAGCAGTTTAGGTCAGGGCGGCAATCAGCCCCAGCATTTT. Translating it yields CASSLGQGGNQPQHF. J is TRBJ1-5 and V is TRBV27; the D gene is possibly TRBD1 (5 bases). The CDR3 totals 15 residues. Trimming pared 2 bases from V and 2 bases from J, leaving 10 bases between. CDR1 and CDR2 from the germline V gene are MNHEY and SMNVEV (reference sequence).

This chain connects TRBV18 to TRBJ1-1; no reliable D call. The CDR3 covers 17 residues. The ends were cut back, 8 bases at V and 4 bases at J, with 26 bases in the middle. Germline CDR1 KGHSH, CDR2 LQKENI. CDR3 protein: CASHREPLSDFSTEAFF. CDR3 DNA sequence: TGTGCCAGCCACCGGGAACCCTTATCCGATTTTAGCACTGAAGCTTTCTTT.

V and J are TRBV5-6 and TRBJ2-7; D possibly corresponds to TRBD1 (5 bases). CDR1 is SGHDT and CDR2 is YYEEEE in the germline V gene. Trimming left V 1 base short and J 6 bases short, with 17 bases between. The CDR3 covers 15 residues. This CDR3 reads CASSLRGATVAEQYF. CDR3 in DNA: TGTGCCAGCAGCTTGAGGGGCGCAACTGTTGCCGAGCAGTACTTC.

The chain combines TRBV19 with TRBJ2-7; D is possibly TRBD1 (5 bases). The germline V gene encodes CDR1 LNHDA and CDR2 SQIVND (reference sequence). V was shortened by 5 bases and J by 2 bases, with 19 bases between the two germline ends. CDR3 length: 16 amino acids. In nucleotides, the CDR3 is TGTGCCAGTAGTTCTCGACGGACCAGGGATACCTACGAGCAGTACTTC. Its translation is CASSSRRTRDTYEQYF.

In this sample, this clone turned up once. In DNA form, the CDR3 reads TGCGCCAGCAGCTTGGCCAGTAACACCGTCTACGAGCAGTACTTC. Protein: CASSLASNTVYEQYF. The chain recombines TRBV5-1 with TRBJ2-7; no reliable D call. V lost 0 bases and J 3 bases, leaving 13 bases between the germline ends. The germline V gene has CDR1 SGHRS and CDR2 YFSETQ. CDR3 length: 15 residues.